Below, 22 T cell receptor beta chains from the same sample are listed, as sequenced in a study of technical replicates of blood from several donors. TCRdb's table, derived via immunoSEQ multiplex PCR, lists solely in-frame clones and lacks some. The data contain 55,000 to 80,000 clones, around 92% of them singletons. Input material: T cells isolated from PBMCs. These receptors all come from a human donor in good health.

The chain carries TRBV29-1 and TRBJ2-5; TRBD2 agrees at 7 bases. V trimming: 5 bases; J trimming: 5 bases; junction bases outside the gene matches: 14. This CDR3 is built from 15 residues. Germline lookup yields CDR1 SQVTM and CDR2 ANQGSEA. CDR3 amino acids: CSVPPGGRGVETQYF. The CDR3 nucleotides read TGCAGCGTTCCCCCCGGGGGGAGGGGTGTGGAGACCCAGTACTTC.

V is TRBV9 and J is TRBJ2-7, with 11 bases matching TRBD2. Germline assignment: CDR1 SGDLS and CDR2 YYNGEE. Trimming removed 4 bases from V and 3 bases from J; junction bases left unmatched: 6. The CDR3 runs 15 residues. The CDR3 reads CASSSRSGGDYEQYF. The CDR3 DNA reads TGTGCCAGCAGCTCCCGTAGCGGGGGGGACTACGAGCAGTACTTC.

This clone was observed a single time. The gene calls are TRBV7-9 and TRBJ1-1; D not certain. Trimming removed 0 bases from V and 2 bases from J, with 19 bases in between. The CDR3 is made up of 18 amino acids. Germline V gene lookup returns CDR1 SEHNR and CDR2 FQNEAQ (reference sequence). As DNA, the CDR3 is TGTGCCAGCAGCTTAGCAAATTTAAGGGAGGACCAAAACACTGAAGCTTTCTTT. It yields the protein CASSLANLREDQNTEAFF.

The chain is built from TRBV9 and TRBJ1-1; TRBD1 is a possible D gene (6 bases). The CDR3 length is 16 residues. Germline V CDR1 and CDR2: SGDLS, YYNGEE. The V and J ends lost 6 bases and 0 bases respectively, with 18 bases between them. CDR3 DNA: TGTGCCAGCACAAGGGGCGGGGGGCAGCTGAACACTGAAGCTTTCTTT. Encoded protein: CASTRGGGQLNTEAFF.

The rearrangement joins TRBV7-3 to TRBJ1-2; 7 nucleotides line up with TRBD1. There are 13 residues in the CDR3. The germline CDR1 and CDR2 sequences are SGHTA and FQGTGA. V lost 4 bases, J lost 8 bases, and 7 bases stayed unmatched. This CDR3 reads CASSSETGKGYTF. CDR3 sequence (DNA): TGTGCCAGCAGCTCAGAGACAGGGAAGGGCTACACCTTC.

The chain couples TRBV2 to TRBJ2-2; D not resolved. Trimming left V 9 bases short and J 0 bases short, with 2 bases between. Germline CDR1 SNHLY, CDR2 FYNNEI. CDR3 length: 11 amino acids. As DNA, the CDR3 is TGTGCCAGTACGAACACCGGGGAGCTGTTTTTT. Translated: CASTNTGELFF.

The rearrangement joins TRBV28 to TRBJ2-1, with D possibly matching TRBD2 (5 bases). V lost 7 bases and J lost 0, with 13 bases in between. CDR1 is MDHEN and CDR2 is SYDVKM in the germline V gene. This CDR3 is 15 amino acids long. The CDR3, as DNA: TGTGCCAGCAACCCTACGAGGGACTCCTACAATGAGCAGTTCTTC. It specifies CASNPTRDSYNEQFF.

The chain couples TRBV29-1 to TRBJ2-7; D not resolved. V was clipped by 4 bases and J by 0 bases, with 13 bases between them. The CDR3 has 14 residues. The V gene's germline CDR1 is SQVTM and CDR2 ANQGSEA. CDR3 in amino acids: CSVVDAASSYEQYF. CDR3 nucleotide sequence: TGCAGCGTTGTAGACGCAGCGTCCTCCTACGAGCAGTACTTC.

The CDR3 reads CASSSETYNTGELFF. The CDR3 nucleotides are TGTGCCAGCAGTTCCGAAACATATAACACCGGGGAGCTGTTTTTT. The chain carries TRBV28 and TRBJ2-2; D remains unclear. Between the trimmed V and J ends, which lost 4 bases and 2 bases, there was a span of 11 bases. The germline CDR1 and CDR2 sequences are MDHEN and SYDVKM. This CDR3 region has 15 residues. Combining the CDR3 with reference TRBV28 and TRBJ2-2 gives the whole variable domain DVKVTQSSRYLVKRTGEKVFLECVQDMDHENMFWYRQDPGLGLRLIYFSYDVKMKEKGDIPEGYSVSREKKERFSLILESASTNQTSMYLCASSSETYNTGELFFGEGSRLTVL.

The chain combines TRBV19 with TRBJ2-2; TRBD2 agrees at 7 bases. Germline-derived CDR1 and CDR2 are LNHDA and SQIVND (reference sequence). The CDR3 sequence is 15 residues long. The V segment lost 0 bases and the J segment 5 bases; nucleotides outside the gene matches: 3. The CDR3 bases are TGTGCCAGTAGTATAGACAGGGAGGGGACCGGGGAGCTGTTTTTT. This translates into CASSIDREGTGELFF.

V is TRBV7-3 and J is TRBJ2-3, with 14 bases that match TRBD2. V dropped 4 bases and J dropped 8; count of bases not matched to a gene: 8. The germline V gene has CDR1 SGHTA and CDR2 FQGTGA. CDR3 length equals 16 residues. CDR3 in amino acids: CASSSVGLAGEVTQYF. Here the CDR3 DNA reads TGTGCCAGCAGCTCCGTGGGACTAGCGGGAGAGGTTACGCAGTATTTT.

V usage is TRBV5-8 and J usage is TRBJ2-5; TRBD2 agrees at 8 bases. Germline CDR1 and CDR2: SGHTS and YDEGEE. The CDR3 runs 16 residues. Trimming at V came to 5 bases and at J to 2 bases, leaving 11 bases not matched to a gene. As DNA, the CDR3 is TGTGCCAGCAGTCCCAGGCATAGCGGGGTGCAAGAGACCCAGTACTTC. The encoded protein is CASSPRHSGVQETQYF.

V usage is TRBV2 and J usage is TRBJ2-7; D may be TRBD2 (6 bases). The ends were cut back, 0 bases at V and 4 bases at J, with 13 bases in the middle. The length of the CDR3 is 15 residues. Germline assignment: CDR1 SNHLY and CDR2 FYNNEI. CDR3 protein: CASSEARVEGYEQYF. The DNA of the CDR3 is TGTGCCAGCAGTGAAGCACGTGTGGAGGGGTACGAGCAGTACTTC.

With regard to this clone: Its ends do not fully match the called genes, so a read error is possible. The gene calls are TRBV7-7 and TRBJ2-5; D possibly corresponds to TRBD1 (5 bases). This CDR3 region has 14 residues. CDR1 is SSHAT, CDR2 FNYEAQ, per germline (reference sequence). The CDR3 reads CASSLAGHPETQYF. In DNA form, the CDR3 reads TGTGCTAGCAGCTTAGCTGGACACCCGGAGACCCAGTACTTC.

In its sample, this clone was seen once. This rearrangement joins TRBV7-8 to TRBJ2-5; no clear D. V lost 3 bases to trimming and J lost 3 bases, with 11 bases between them. The CDR3 length is 14 residues. Germline CDR1 and CDR2: SGHVS and FQNEAQ. The CDR3 DNA reads TGTGCCAGCAGCTTTCGCCGGGTAGAAGAGACCCAGTACTTC. Its translation: CASSFRRVEETQYF.

V gene TRBV19 combines with J gene TRBJ2-1, with D hard to call. V gave up 3 bases and J gave up 7 bases, with 10 bases separating them. Looked up from germline, CDR1 is LNHDA and CDR2 is SQIVND (reference sequence). This CDR3 region has 13 residues. The CDR3 nucleotides are TGTGCCAGTAGTATCATACGAGGTAATGAGCAGTTCTTC. It is translated as CASSIIRGNEQFF.

The rearrangement links TRBV25-1 to TRBJ2-1; 9 bases map to TRBD2. Germline V gene sequence: CDR1 MGHDK, CDR2 SYGVNS. With V trimmed by 5 bases and J by 7 bases, 15 bases remained unmatched. The CDR3 has 17 residues. The CDR3 DNA is TGTGCCAGCAGTCATCCTAGGGTAGCGGGAGTGATTAATGAGCAGTTCTTC. Its translation is CASSHPRVAGVINEQFF.

The chain has TRBV6-5 and TRBJ1-4; tentative D call: TRBD1 (6 bases). Trimming removed 7 bases at V and 8 bases at J, with 17 bases between. In germline, CDR1 is MNHEY, CDR2 SVGAGI. The CDR3 length is 14 residues. The CDR3 spells CASNKGGQGEKLFF. The CDR3 bases are TGTGCCAGCAACAAGGGTGGGCAGGGGGAAAAACTGTTTTTT.

The chain couples TRBV6-5 to TRBJ2-7; 7 bases fit TRBD2. Germline CDR1 and CDR2: MNHEY and SVGAGI. Losses at the gene ends were 5 bases for V and 7 bases for J; bases not matched to a gene: 5. The CDR3 runs 12 residues. In DNA, the CDR3 is TGTGCCAGCAGTGGACTAGGGAGGGAGCAGTACTTC. As protein: CASSGLGREQYF.

This rearrangement joins TRBV27 to TRBJ1-1; no firm D call. In germline, CDR1 is MNHEY, CDR2 SMNVEV (reference sequence). V shed 1 base and J shed 10 bases, with 10 bases lying between them. The CDR3 loop spans 12 amino acids. The CDR3 region has the DNA TGTGCCAGCAGTTTATTTGGGGAGGCAGCTTTCTTT. It encodes CASSLFGEAAFF.

The chain uses TRBV5-4 and TRBJ2-2; 8 positions agree with TRBD2. The trim removed 3 bases at V and 6 bases at J, leaving 13 bases unmatched. CDR3 length equals 17 residues. Germline values: CDR1 SGHNT, CDR2 YYREEE (reference sequence). The CDR3 here is CASSSEAGVAVSGELFF. The DNA for the CDR3 is TGTGCCAGCAGCTCCGAAGCGGGAGTTGCGGTATCCGGGGAGCTGTTTTTT.

The chain recombines TRBV5-4 with TRBJ2-3; D remains unclear. This CDR3 has 14 amino acids. Trimming stripped 0 bases from V and 4 bases from J, with 9 bases between. Germline V gene sequence: CDR1 SGHNT, CDR2 YYREEE (reference sequence). CDR3 sequence (DNA): TGTGCCAGCAGCTTGGTTGGTCTACCAGATACGCAGTATTTT. Translation: CASSLVGLPDTQYF.